This T cell receptor beta chain was documented in a study of CD8+ T cells in alopecia areata. CDR1 is SEHNR and CDR2 is FQNEAQ in the germline V gene (reference sequence). The CDR3 length is 14 residues. Trimming pared 5 bases from V and 7 bases from J, leaving 18 bases between. RNA was extracted and reverse transcribed into cDNA as the sequencing template. Sequencing was performed with immunoSEQ multiplex PCR; in TCRdb, only in-frame clones are kept and a portion is missing. The sample has 55,000 to 75,000 clones, under 55% seen once. The TCR comes from a human donor with alopecia areata. The input for sequencing was CD8+ T cells sorted from blood, taken at week 0. The rearrangement links TRBV7-9 to TRBJ2-7, with D possibly TRBD2 on 5 matching bases. The CDR3 sequence: CASSETTSSGEQYF. The CDR3 DNA reads TGTGCCAGCAGCGAAACCACCTCTTCGGGAGAGCAGTACTTC.